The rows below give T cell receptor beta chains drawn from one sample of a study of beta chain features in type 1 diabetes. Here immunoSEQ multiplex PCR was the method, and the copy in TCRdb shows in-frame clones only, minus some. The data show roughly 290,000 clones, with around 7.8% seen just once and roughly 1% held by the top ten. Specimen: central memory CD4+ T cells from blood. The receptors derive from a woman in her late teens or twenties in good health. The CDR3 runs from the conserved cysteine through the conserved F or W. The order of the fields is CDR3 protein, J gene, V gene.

cdr3_aa: CASSRSGRGPTEQYF; j_call: TRBJ2-7; v_call: TRBV23-1
cdr3_aa: CASSLARAGGQHTQYF; j_call: TRBJ2-3; v_call: TRBV5-4
cdr3_aa: CASSDPRGWDDTQYF; j_call: TRBJ2-3; v_call: TRBV9
cdr3_aa: CASSQFTGNTEAFF; j_call: TRBJ1-1; v_call: TRBV4-3
cdr3_aa: CATKRQGRNTGELFF; j_call: TRBJ2-2; v_call: TRBV15
cdr3_aa: CSVEAGGYEQYF; j_call: TRBJ2-7; v_call: TRBV29-1
cdr3_aa: CASSSDRRSGPQHF; j_call: TRBJ1-5; v_call: TRBV27
cdr3_aa: CASSLKPYSVAGGNEKLFF; j_call: TRBJ1-4; v_call: TRBV5-4
cdr3_aa: CAGATGRDQPQHF; j_call: TRBJ1-5; v_call: TRBV6-6
cdr3_aa: CASSRTGRSSGSYNEQFF; j_call: TRBJ2-1; v_call: TRBV4-2
cdr3_aa: CASSLGSRADYEQYF; j_call: TRBJ2-7; v_call: TRBV5-4
cdr3_aa: CASSSVGRGFEQPQHF; j_call: TRBJ1-5; v_call: TRBV19
cdr3_aa: CASSLQGVLARNIQYF; j_call: TRBJ2-4; v_call: TRBV28
cdr3_aa: CASRLVGSSYNSPLHF; j_call: TRBJ1-6; v_call: TRBV27
cdr3_aa: CSGGLAGSYEQYF; j_call: TRBJ2-7; v_call: TRBV29-1
cdr3_aa: CASRKWSAHTDTQYF; j_call: TRBJ2-3; v_call: TRBV7-2
cdr3_aa: CASSQTGTPNGGYTF; j_call: TRBJ1-2; v_call: TRBV4-1
cdr3_aa: CASSSQNRGRNSPLHF; j_call: TRBJ1-6; v_call: TRBV9
cdr3_aa: CASSRAGRMNTEAFF; j_call: TRBJ1-1; v_call: TRBV4-1
cdr3_aa: CSVSRDTNTGELFF; j_call: TRBJ2-2; v_call: TRBV29-1
cdr3_aa: CSARETGHYTF; j_call: TRBJ1-2; v_call: TRBV20-1
cdr3_aa: CASSLNRVSNEKLFF; j_call: TRBJ1-4; v_call: TRBV7-2
cdr3_aa: CASSQEARGRGNNEQFF; j_call: TRBJ2-1; v_call: TRBV4-2